This entry lists 5 T cell receptor beta chains sequenced from one sample in a study of cytomegalovirus exposure and HLA in healthy donors. It was with 60 Vbeta and 13 Jbeta primers that the PCR ran. Using immunoSEQ multiplex PCR, the repertoire was profiled, and TCRdb retains in-frame clones only, with some absent. The sample consists of approximately 110,000 clones, 74% of them appearing once. Specimen: PBMCs. The receptors stem from a man in his forties or fifties in good health and CMV-seropositive.

This rearrangement joins TRBV28 to TRBJ1-6; D is perhaps TRBD1 (6 bases). The length of the CDR3 is 16 residues. The germline V gene encodes CDR1 MDHEN and CDR2 SYDVKM. V was pared by 4 bases and J by 0 bases, with 10 bases between. CDR3 DNA sequence: TGTGCCAGCAGTTATTTAGGGGGCTCCTATAATTCACCCCTCCACTTT. Amino acid sequence: CASSYLGGSYNSPLHF. The variable domain in full, with the rest retrieved from reference TRBV28 and TRBJ1-6, is DVKVTQSSRYLVKRTGEKVFLECVQDMDHENMFWYRQDPGLGLRLIYFSYDVKMKEKGDIPEGYSVSREKKERFSLILESASTNQTSMYLCASSYLGGSYNSPLHFGNGTRLTVT.

This rearrangement joins TRBV10-1 to TRBJ2-7, with D maybe TRBD2 (5 bases). In germline, CDR1 is WNHNN, CDR2 SYGVQD (reference sequence). V lost 0 bases and J lost 4, with 13 bases in between. This CDR3 contains 15 residues. The CDR3 coding sequence is TGCGCCAGCAGTGAGTCGACTCTGGGCGGGTACGAGCAGTACTTC. Translated: CASSESTLGGYEQYF.

This clone was detected once. The chain combines TRBV29-1 with TRBJ2-3; 9 nucleotides match TRBD2. This CDR3 contains 18 residues. V lost 3 bases to trimming and J lost 2 bases; unmatched junction nucleotides: 15. Germline V gene data show CDR1 as SQVTM and CDR2 as ANQGSEA. The CDR3 loop reads CSVEEWLAGSLDTDTQYF. In DNA form, the CDR3 reads TGCAGCGTTGAGGAATGGCTAGCGGGGAGTCTCGACACAGATACGCAGTATTTT.

The chain couples TRBV11-3 to TRBJ2-7, with TRBD1 identical over 12 bases. With 5 bases clipped from V and 3 bases from J, the junction kept 20 bases outside the gene matches. The germline gives CDR1 SGHNT, CDR2 YENEEA. The CDR3 runs 20 residues. The CDR3 DNA reads as TGTGCCAGCAGCCCAAACCGGGACAGGGGGCAAATTAAGGGGAACTACGAGCAGTACTTC. As protein: CASSPNRDRGQIKGNYEQYF.

CDR3 loop: CAISEGQGGDTEAFF. The CDR3 nucleotides are TGTGCCATCAGTGAGGGACAGGGAGGGGACACTGAAGCTTTCTTT. The chain employs TRBV10-3 and TRBJ1-1; 8 bases are a match to TRBD1. J gave up 3 bases and V 2 bases, and 5 bases lay outside the gene matches. This CDR3 spans 15 amino acids. Germline CDR1 and CDR2: ENHRY and SYGVKD.